The entry below describes one TCR beta chain. No antigen is known for it. The data originate from a study of CD8 T cells in Susac syndrome. Findings of the study overall: Individuals included in the TCR sequencing and HLA analysis were acknowledged by the study to be relatively few in number.

From blood CD8+ and CD4+ T cells, TCR beta sequences were generated. Negative isolation was used for CD8+ and CD4+ T cells, and FACS enrichment was applied to TEMRA cells. This CDR3 has 16 residues. V shed 4 bases and J 8 bases; nucleotides not matched to a gene: 14. Per the germline V gene, CDR1 is SQVTM and CDR2 is ANQGSEA. With random hexamers, roughly 0.45 to 1 ug RNA was reverse transcribed. Amplification of TCR beta CDR3 was carried out by immunoSEQ multiplex PCR, which covered 54 Vbeta and 13 Jbeta segments. TCRdb reanalysed the immunoSEQ multiplex PCR reads using MiXCR and keeps one entry per CDR3 protein. This sample yields approximately 280,000 distinct CDR3 sequences, of which around 84% are seen a single time; over 0.1% belongs to the top ten.

The specimen sequenced was CD8+ T cells from PBMCs. This TCR derives from a human donor with multiple sclerosis. V and J are TRBV29-1 and TRBJ2-1, with TRBD2 identical over 10 bases. The CDR3 spells CSVVGQRAGGPDEQFF. The DNA of the CDR3 is TGCAGCGTTGTAGGGCAGCGAGCGGGAGGGCCTGATGAGCAGTTCTTC.